This entry lists 8 T cell receptor beta chains sequenced from one sample in a study of T cells in Graves' hyperthyroidism and ophthalmopathy. Amplification of TCR beta CDR3 regions was performed using RNA transcripts as template. Using the HTBI primer set, a first-round RT-PCR was run on the TCR CDR3. A single record per CDR3 protein comes from TCRdb applying MiXCR to the multiplex PCR reads. The sample has 350,000 or so distinct CDR3 sequences; 18% are singletons. The source material was blood. All receptors derive from a woman aged 40 to 50 with Graves' ophthalmopathy.

Ten or more counts support this clonotype. The rearrangement uses TRBV20-1 and TRBJ2-5; D is ambiguous. V lost 0 bases to trimming and J lost 2 bases, with 13 bases between them. CDR3 length: 15 residues. Germline lookup yields CDR1 DFQATT and CDR2 SNEGSKA (reference sequence). This CDR3 reads CSARDYRETQETQYF. For the CDR3, the DNA is TGCAGTGCTAGAGATTATCGCGAGACTCAAGAGACCCAGTACTTC.

This clonotype showed up many times. This rearrangement joins TRBV28 to TRBJ2-4; no clear D. The CDR3 is 15 amino acids. CDR1 MDHEN and CDR2 SYDVKM come from the germline V gene. V shed 5 bases and J shed 1 base, with 12 bases lying between them. CDR3 protein: CASSPNPQAKNIQYF. CDR3 nucleotides: TGTGCCAGCAGTCCGAACCCCCAGGCCAAAAACATTCAGTACTTC.

This clonotype was seen repeatedly, ten times or more. The V gene is TRBV12-3 or TRBV12-4, the J gene TRBJ1-5; D gene ambiguous. This CDR3 spans 12 amino acids. The V end lost 2 bases, the J end lost 9 bases, and 8 bases lay between the germline ends. CDR3 amino acids: CASSLLMGPQHF. The CDR3 DNA is TGTGCCAGCAGTTTATTGATGGGGCCCCAGCATTTT.

About this clonotype itself: At one end, the junction sequence differs from germline, possibly due to a read error. The V gene is TRBV30, the J gene TRBJ1-2; 7 bases align to TRBD1. The CDR3 loop spans 14 amino acids. Germline-derived CDR1 and CDR2 are GTSNPN and SVGIG (reference sequence). The CDR3 sequence is CAWSDIDRDNGYIF. CDR3 coding DNA: TGTGCCTGGAGTGATATAGACAGGGACAATGGCTACATCTTC.

In its sample, this clonotype was seen many times. The rearrangement joins TRBV6-2 or TRBV6-3 to TRBJ1-3, with D possibly being TRBD1 (5 bases). The V and J ends lost 5 bases and 2 bases respectively, with 25 bases between them. The CDR3 runs 19 residues. In germline, CDR1 is MNHEY, CDR2 SVGEGT. This CDR3 is CASSPHSTVRALPGNTIYF. CDR3 coding DNA: TGTGCCAGCAGTCCCCATTCAACCGTCAGGGCGCTACCTGGAAACACCATATATTTT.

On this clonotype: Because the CDR3 is missing its conserved closing phenylalanine or tryptophan, this is likely a read error. This rearrangement joins TRBV11-2 to TRBJ2-7; 7 nucleotides align to TRBD2. The CDR3 is 15 residues long. Per germline, CDR1 SGHAT and CDR2 FQNNGV. J lost 4 bases, V lost 5 bases, and 11 bases had no gene match. For the CDR3, the DNA is TGTGCCAGCAGCCCCTCCGGGAGGCTAATATACGAGCAGTACTCC. Protein sequence: CASSPSGRLIYEQYS.

This clonotype appeared many times. The chain has TRBV27 and TRBJ1-1; D is undetermined. Trimming cost V 3 bases and J 4 bases, with 12 bases left between them. The CDR3 is 14 residues long. Germline V gene sequence: CDR1 MNHEY, CDR2 SMNVEV (reference sequence). The CDR3 region is CASSFTDRGTEAFF. Written as DNA, the CDR3 is TGTGCCAGCAGTTTTACCGACCGAGGCACTGAAGCTTTCTTT.

The gene calls are TRBV6-1 and TRBJ2-7; 7 positions match TRBD1. CDR1 MNHNS and CDR2 SASEGT come from the germline V gene. The V gene end was trimmed by 8 bases and the J gene end by 2 bases; junction bases not matched to a gene: 3. CDR3 length equals 12 residues. In nucleotides, the CDR3 is TGTGCCAGCCAAGGGGGCGCCTACGAGCAGTACTTC. It yields the protein CASQGGAYEQYF.